The 9 T cell receptor beta chains below were found in one sample sequenced in a study of type 1 regulatory T cells. These TCRs' antigens remain unknown. In TCRdb, the reads were re-called with MiXCR into one record per CDR3 protein. The sample lists over 55,000 distinct CDR3 sequences, about 50% occurring once. Sequenced sample: cultured non-Tr1 T cells, either the whole culture or a sorted T cell fraction (not recorded which). Receptor source: a human donor in good health.

Note on this clonotype: A junction boundary mismatches the germline segment, possibly from a read error. This rearrangement joins TRBV28 to TRBJ2-3; D perhaps matches TRBD2 (6 bases). CDR1 is MDHEN, CDR2 SYDVKM, per germline. This CDR3 contains 14 residues. CDR3 loop: CASSITTSTDTLYF. Written as DNA, the CDR3 is TGTGCCAGCAGTATTACTACTAGCACAGATACGCTGTATTTT.

This clonotype was detected only a few times. The chain joins TRBV30 to TRBJ2-7; D gene uncertain. The CDR3 loop spans 13 amino acids. Germline V gene lookup returns CDR1 GTSNPN and CDR2 SVGIG (reference sequence). The V gene lost 0 bases and the J gene lost 2 bases, with 8 bases spanning the gap. CDR3 loop: CAWSVPQAYEQYF. In DNA form, the CDR3 reads TGTGCCTGGAGTGTACCCCAAGCCTACGAGCAGTACTTC.

This clonotype was observed a handful of times. The V call is TRBV4-2, the J call TRBJ2-5; 10 nucleotides match TRBD2. The CDR3 runs to 16 residues. Germline V gives CDR1 LGHNA, CDR2 YNFKEQ. Trimming removed 0 bases from V and 5 bases from J; junction bases left unmatched: 6. CDR3 loop: CASSQDPAGGGETQYF. The DNA for the CDR3 is TGTGCCAGCAGCCAAGATCCAGCGGGGGGGGGGGAGACCCAGTACTTC.

This chain connects TRBV18 to TRBJ1-1; no clear D. Trimming took off 6 bases at V and 3 bases at J, with 5 bases between the two ends. Germline V lookup: CDR1 KGHSH, CDR2 LQKENI. The CDR3 has 11 residues. CDR3 sequence reads: CASSPDTEAFF. The CDR3 bases are TGTGCCAGCTCCCCCGACACTGAAGCTTTCTTT. The full variable domain, rest sourced from reference TRBV18 and TRBJ1-1, is NAGVMQNPRHLVRRRGQEARLRCSPMKGHSHVYWYRQLPEEGLKFMVYLQKENIIDESGMPKERFSAEFPKEGPSILRIQQVVRGDSAAYFCASSPDTEAFFGQGTRLTVV.

This clonotype was found once. V and J are TRBV20-1 and TRBJ1-2; a possible D gene is TRBD1 (5 bases). The CDR3 length is 11 residues. The germline V gene has CDR1 DFQATT and CDR2 SNEGSKA (reference sequence). Trimming stripped 0 bases from V and 8 bases from J, with 7 bases between. This CDR3 reads CSAREAGGYTF. CDR3 DNA: TGCAGTGCTAGAGAAGCAGGGGGCTACACCTTC.

This sequence joins TRBV7-2 and TRBJ1-1, with 8 bases identical to TRBD1. Germline assignment: CDR1 SGHTA and CDR2 FQGNSA. The CDR3 runs 15 residues. With 6 bases clipped from V and 0 bases from J, the junction kept 6 bases outside the gene matches. CDR3 in DNA: TGTGCCAGCAGGTATCGACAGGGGATGAACACTGAAGCTTTCTTT. Protein product: CASRYRQGMNTEAFF.

This clonotype was observed many times. The chain carries TRBV12-3 or TRBV12-4 and TRBJ2-7, with TRBD2 matching 8 bases. The CDR3 sequence is 15 residues long. J lost 0 bases, V lost 5 bases, and 6 bases had no gene match. The CDR3 sequence is CASSPTSVSSYEQYF. For the CDR3, the DNA is TGTGCCAGCAGTCCGACTAGCGTGAGCTCCTACGAGCAGTACTTC.

The chain has TRBV5-1 and TRBJ2-5; TRBD1 aligns across 8 bases. Germline lookup yields CDR1 SGHRS and CDR2 YFSETQ. The V and J ends lost 5 bases and 0 bases, in that order; junction bases with no gene match: 6. The CDR3 consists of 15 residues. Written as DNA, the CDR3 is TGCGCCAGCAGTCAAGGGACAGGCTACCAAGAGACCCAGTACTTC. As protein: CASSQGTGYQETQYF.

The V gene is TRBV6-6, the J gene TRBJ1-2, with 7 bases matching TRBD1. This CDR3 is 13 amino acids long. V shed 6 bases and J 4 bases; nucleotides not matched to a gene: 5. Germline values: CDR1 MNHNY, CDR2 SVGAGI (reference sequence). CDR3 nucleotide sequence: TGTGCCAGCAGCCTGGACAGGCTCTATGGCTACACCTTC. As protein: CASSLDRLYGYTF.